Included here is one T cell receptor beta chain sequence, with context. Antigen: not known. A universal primer site was incorporated via template switching, and the cDNA contained unique molecular identifiers. TCRdb redid the calling of the 5' RACE reads with MiXCR, one entry per CDR3 protein. In the table there are some 760,000 distinct CDR3 sequences, approximately 18% of which are singletons. The entry originates in a study of identical twins. Study-wide results and caveats: Among monozygotic twins, out-of-frame TCR alpha sharing exceeded what models predicted. The study found weaker excess twin sharing in beta out-of-frame sequences.

Unmatched junction bases numbered 1, after V lost 3 bases and J lost 2 bases. Germline-derived CDR1 and CDR2 are SGHAT and FQNNGV. This CDR3 contains 15 residues. Separately, the same data were catalogued under a study of T cells expressing NK-cell markers. From that study: All TCR beta repertoires analysed originated from sorted CD3+CD56+NKG2C+, CD3+CD56+NKG2C- and CD3+CD56-NKG2C+ T cells.

Sequencing input: PBMCs. The rearrangement links TRBV11-2 to TRBJ2-6; 7 nucleotides line up with TRBD1. The TCR originated in a woman aged 18-30 years in good health. The CDR3 bases are TGTGCCAGCAGCTTCGACAGGGCTGGGGCCAACGTCCTGACTTTC. Translated, it gives CASSFDRAGANVLTF.